This passage covers 17 T cell receptor beta chains from one sample sequenced in a study of regulatory T cells in long-lasting Graves disease. Sample time point: persistent/refractory GD, antithyroid drugs over 5 years with positive TRAb. PBMC RNA was the source of the TCR library. Library construction for TCR beta used iRepertoire HTBI primers and Arm-PCR of CDR3 regions. TCRdb redid the calling of the multiplex PCR reads with MiXCR, one entry per CDR3 protein. Found here are some 420,000 distinct CDR3 sequences, 22% of them singletons; the top ten hold around 12%. Material: peripheral blood mononuclear cells (PBMCs), obtained when the disease was refractory, from a patient treated with antithyroid drugs. The receptor source for this set is a female donor with Graves disease.

The table lists this clonotype with many counts. The chain uses TRBV28 and TRBJ2-4, with 9 bases identical to TRBD1. This CDR3 region has 18 residues. The V and J ends lost 2 bases and 2 bases, in that order; junction bases with no gene match: 10. Germline assignment: CDR1 MDHEN and CDR2 SYDVKM. DNA for the CDR3: TGTGCCAGCAGTTTAGGACGGGGACAGGGTGGAACCAAAAACATTCAGTACTTC. Encoded protein: CASSLGRGQGGTKNIQYF.

The chain combines TRBV20-1 with TRBJ1-2; a possible D gene is TRBD1 (6 bases). The germline gives CDR1 DFQATT, CDR2 SNEGSKA (reference sequence). The CDR3 has 13 amino acids. Trimming cost V 6 bases and J 2 bases, with 13 bases left between them. For the CDR3, the DNA is TGCAGTGCCGTGCAAACAGGGAACTATGGCTACACCTTC. It specifies CSAVQTGNYGYTF.

This clonotype was recorded at least ten times. The chain couples TRBV3-1 to TRBJ2-6; D gene unclear. CDR3 length equals 17 residues. Trimming left V 4 bases short and J 0 bases short, with 13 bases between. Germline V gives CDR1 LGHDT, CDR2 YNNKEL (reference sequence). CDR3: CASSRDGRASGANVLTF. CDR3 sequence (DNA): TGTGCCAGCAGCCGAGATGGACGGGCCTCTGGGGCCAACGTCCTGACTTTC.

This clonotype was counted ten times or more. V gene TRBV11-2 combines with J gene TRBJ2-7; 11 nucleotides line up with TRBD2. This CDR3 has 16 residues. The J segment lost 5 bases and the V segment lost 5 bases, leaving 11 bases of the junction unmatched. Germline values: CDR1 SGHAT, CDR2 FQNNGV. The CDR3 protein is CASSETSGAAGNEQYF. The CDR3 nucleotides are TGTGCCAGCAGCGAGACTAGCGGGGCAGCGGGTAACGAGCAGTACTTC.

The chain is built from TRBV6-2 or TRBV6-3 and TRBJ1-6, with a possible D match to TRBD1 (6 bases). The CDR3 has 14 residues. CDR1 MNHEY and CDR2 SVGEGT come from the germline V gene. Trimming took 6 bases from V and 5 from J, leaving 11 bases between them. As DNA, the CDR3 is TGTGCCAGCAGCGGGGACACCAATAATTCACCCCTCCACTTT. It yields the protein CASSGDTNNSPLHF.

This chain connects TRBV2 to TRBJ2-6; possibly TRBD2 for D (5 bases). This CDR3 is 16 amino acids long. V lost 7 bases to trimming and J lost 1 base, with 14 bases between them. CDR1 is SNHLY, CDR2 FYNNEI, per germline. The DNA for the CDR3 is TGTGCCAGCAAAGAGAGGGAATGGTCTGGGGCCAACGTCCTGACTTTC. The encoded protein is CASKEREWSGANVLTF.

This clonotype was counted at least ten times. This CDR3 reads CASNWGQTKETQYF. The CDR3, as DNA: TGTGCCAGCAACTGGGGACAGACCAAAGAGACCCAGTACTTC. The genes are TRBV2 and TRBJ2-5, with 7 bases matching TRBD1. Germline assignment: CDR1 SNHLY and CDR2 FYNNEI. The CDR3 is 14 amino acids. V lost 7 bases to trimming and J lost 3 bases; unmatched junction nucleotides: 8.

This clonotype was observed a handful of times. Here the CDR3 reads CASEDRVLYEQYF. The CDR3 DNA is TGTGCCAGCGAAGACAGGGTATTATACGAGCAGTACTTC. The chain links TRBV5-6 to TRBJ2-7; 7 nucleotides agree with TRBD1. This CDR3 has 13 amino acids. V was clipped by 7 bases and J by 4 bases; unmatched bases: 8. The germline gives CDR1 SGHDT, CDR2 YYEEEE.

The table lists this clonotype with many counts. The V call is TRBV5-6, the J call TRBJ1-2, with TRBD1 identical over 7 bases. The germline CDR1 and CDR2 sequences are SGHDT and YYEEEE. V dropped 4 bases and J dropped 0; count of bases not matched to a gene: 12. This CDR3 comprises 17 residues. CDR3 nucleotide sequence: TGTGCCAGCAGCCTAACCGGGACAGAGATAGCTAACTATGGCTACACCTTC. This gives the protein CASSLTGTEIANYGYTF.

This clonotype was seen more than once but under ten times. This rearrangement joins TRBV28 to TRBJ1-3; weak D call: TRBD1 (5 bases). Germline CDR1 reads MDHEN; CDR2 reads SYDVKM. The CDR3 totals 13 residues. The V gene lost 8 bases and the J gene lost 7 bases, with 15 bases spanning the gap. The CDR3 nucleotides are TGTGCCAGCTCCGATGGGGGAAGGAACACCATATATTTT. Amino acid sequence: CASSDGGRNTIYF.

The chain joins TRBV30 to TRBJ2-2, with 9 bases that match TRBD1. The ends lost 5 bases at V and 6 bases at J; junction bases unmatched: 10. Germline CDR1 reads GTSNPN; CDR2 reads SVGIG (reference sequence). The CDR3 runs to 15 residues. CDR3 in amino acids: CAWVPGQGSAGELFF. CDR3 in DNA: TGTGCCTGGGTGCCGGGACAGGGATCGGCCGGGGAGCTGTTTTTT.

This clonotype came up many times. The chain carries TRBV2 and TRBJ1-1; 8 bases match TRBD1. The CDR3 has 15 residues. V shed 6 bases and J 2 bases; nucleotides not matched to a gene: 8. Germline V gene lookup returns CDR1 SNHLY and CDR2 FYNNEI. The CDR3 region has the DNA TGTGCCAGCAGGGGAACCGGGACAGGAAACACTGAAGCTTTCTTT. Protein product: CASRGTGTGNTEAFF.

In its sample, this clonotype was seen a few times. The V gene is TRBV3-1, the J gene TRBJ2-7; 7 positions match TRBD1. Germline V gene sequence: CDR1 LGHDT, CDR2 YNNKEL (reference sequence). The CDR3 is made up of 12 amino acids. The J segment lost 6 bases and the V segment lost 4 bases, leaving 3 bases of the junction unmatched. The CDR3: CASSPRDSEQYF. DNA of the CDR3: TGTGCCAGCAGCCCCCGGGACAGCGAGCAGTACTTC.

The chain uses TRBV9 and TRBJ2-2; 12 nucleotides agree with TRBD2. The CDR3 loop spans 18 amino acids. CDR1 is SGDLS and CDR2 is YYNGEE in the germline V gene. The V gene end was trimmed by 3 bases and the J gene end by 6 bases; junction bases not matched to a gene: 12. CDR3 DNA: TGTGCCAGCAGCGGGGCTACTAGCGGGAGGTCCGGATCCGGGGAGCTGTTTTTT. It is translated as CASSGATSGRSGSGELFF.

This clonotype was seen just once. This chain connects TRBV24-1 to TRBJ2-6; D gene uncertain. Looked up from germline, CDR1 is KGHDR and CDR2 is SFDVKD. This CDR3 contains 14 residues. Trimming removed 6 bases from V and 2 bases from J, with 7 bases in between. Written as DNA, the CDR3 is TGTGCCACCAGTAACGGCGCTGGGGCCAACGTCCTGACTTTC. It translates to CATSNGAGANVLTF.

This clonotype showed up just a few times. The genes are TRBV30 and TRBJ2-7; D gene ambiguous. The CDR3 covers 12 residues. Looked up from germline, CDR1 is GTSNPN and CDR2 is SVGIG (reference sequence). Trimming took off 2 bases at V and 4 bases at J, with 9 bases between the two ends. The CDR3 loop reads CAWSSNPYEQYF. The CDR3 nucleotides read TGTGCCTGGAGTTCAAATCCGTACGAGCAGTACTTC.

The chain joins TRBV24-1 to TRBJ2-5; D perhaps matches TRBD2 (7 bases). This CDR3 comprises 19 residues. The germline V gene encodes CDR1 KGHDR and CDR2 SFDVKD. V lost 9 bases and J lost 1, with 29 bases in between. Here the CDR3 reads CATVRTGAGARYPQETQYF. The CDR3 DNA follows: TGTGCCACCGTCCGTACCGGGGCGGGGGCCCGCTACCCCCAAGAGACCCAGTACTTC.